The present T cell receptor (beta chain) was sequenced within a study of CD8 T cells in Susac syndrome. Sequencing targeted TCR beta in T cells from blood (CD8+ and CD4+). TEMRA cells were enriched by FACS, and CD4+ and CD8+ T cells were negatively isolated. J gave up 5 bases and V 6 bases, and 16 bases lay outside the gene matches. The CDR3 loop spans 17 amino acids. RNA totalling roughly 0.45 to 1 ug underwent reverse transcription with random hexamers. TCRdb reanalysed the immunoSEQ multiplex PCR reads using MiXCR and keeps one entry per CDR3 protein. The data hold approximately 110,000 distinct CDR3 sequences, with about 95% observed a single time. This clonotype was picked up one time.

Sequenced input: CD4+ T cells from PBMCs. The chain couples TRBV12-3 or TRBV12-4 to TRBJ2-5; 9 bases agree with TRBD2. The sequence was obtained from a human donor in good health. The CDR3 reads CASSNDWVAGVRETQYF. Here the CDR3 DNA reads TGTGCCAGCAGCAATGACTGGGTAGCGGGGGTCCGGGAGACCCAGTACTTC.